These 7 T cell receptor beta chains were sequenced from one sample in a study of blood T cell repertoires in COVID-19. Repertoires were generated with immunoSEQ multiplex PCR, while TCRdb's copy carries only in-frame clones and drops some. The sample yields roughly 200,000 clones, 84% seen once. The sample consisted of peripheral blood. Receptor source: a human donor in a cohort sampled during active COVID-19.

The V call is TRBV6-4, the J call TRBJ1-5, with 7 bases that match TRBD1. V lost 2 bases and J lost 5; bases outside the gene matches: 6. Looked up from germline, CDR1 is MRHNA and CDR2 is SNTAGT. The CDR3 has 15 amino acids. Here the CDR3 reads CASSDEGARDQPQHF. The DNA of the CDR3 is TGTGCCAGCAGTGACGAGGGGGCTCGTGATCAGCCCCAGCATTTT.

The chain couples TRBV20-1 to TRBJ2-2; D not certain. V was trimmed by 6 bases and J by 7 bases, leaving 9 bases between them. CDR1 DFQATT and CDR2 SNEGSKA come from the germline V gene (reference sequence). The CDR3 covers 11 residues. CDR3 DNA sequence: TGCAGTGCGCTAATAAGCGGGGAGCTGTTTTTT. Protein product: CSALISGELFF.

The chain carries TRBV5-1 and TRBJ1-4; D uncertain. Germline assignment: CDR1 SGHRS and CDR2 YFSETQ. The ends were cut back, 2 bases at V and 0 bases at J, with 5 bases in the middle. The length of the CDR3 is 14 residues. CDR3 DNA sequence: TGCGCCAGCAGCTTCAGTGCAACTAATGAAAAACTGTTTTTT. Its protein is CASSFSATNEKLFF.

This clone was seen more than once but under ten times. This chain links TRBV27 with TRBJ1-2, with 7 bases identical to TRBD1. This CDR3 is 12 amino acids long. Trimming cost V 5 bases and J 11 bases; bases outside gene matches: 8. Germline V gene data show CDR1 as MNHEY and CDR2 as SMNVEV (reference sequence). CDR3 sequence (DNA): TGTGCCAGCAGTACCAGACAGGGACGGTACACCTTC. It translates to CASSTRQGRYTF.

The J gene is TRBJ1-1, the V gene TRBV10-3; unclear D gene. CDR1 and CDR2 from the germline V gene are ENHRY and SYGVKD. V lost 4 bases and J 10 bases, leaving 13 bases between the germline ends. This CDR3 has 12 amino acids. For the CDR3, the DNA is TGTGCCATCAGTGGTGACCCATCGGGAGCTTTCTTT. It codes for CAISGDPSGAFF.

The gene calls are TRBV19 and TRBJ1-5; D gene unclear. Germline values: CDR1 LNHDA, CDR2 SQIVND (reference sequence). The CDR3 is 17 amino acids. V was pared by 0 bases and J by 5 bases, with 17 bases between. CDR3 loop: CASSIDLFGAVYQPQHF. CDR3 bases: TGTGCCAGTAGTATAGATCTATTCGGTGCCGTTTATCAGCCCCAGCATTTT.

This clone appeared a few times. V and J are TRBV9 and TRBJ2-1; TRBD1 agrees at 7 bases. With 8 bases clipped from V and 1 base from J, the junction kept 6 bases outside the gene matches. The germline V gene has CDR1 SGDLS and CDR2 YYNGEE. This CDR3 region has 14 residues. The CDR3 DNA reads TGTGCCAGTGGTAAGGGGGCTTCCTACAATGAGCAGTTCTTC. The encoded protein is CASGKGASYNEQFF.